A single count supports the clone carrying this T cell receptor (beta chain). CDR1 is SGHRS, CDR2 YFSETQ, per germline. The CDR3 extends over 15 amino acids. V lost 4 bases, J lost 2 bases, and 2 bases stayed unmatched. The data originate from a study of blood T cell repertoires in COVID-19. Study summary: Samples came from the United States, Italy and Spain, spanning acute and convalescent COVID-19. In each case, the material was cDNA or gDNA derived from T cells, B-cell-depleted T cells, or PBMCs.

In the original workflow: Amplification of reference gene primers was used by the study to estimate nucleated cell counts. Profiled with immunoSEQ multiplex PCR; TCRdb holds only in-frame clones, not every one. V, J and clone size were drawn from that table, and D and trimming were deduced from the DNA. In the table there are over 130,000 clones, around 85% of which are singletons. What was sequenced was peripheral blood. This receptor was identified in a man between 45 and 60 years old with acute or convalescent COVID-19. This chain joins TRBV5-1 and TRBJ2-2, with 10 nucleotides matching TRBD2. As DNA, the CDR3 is TGCGCCAGCAGCAAGCGGGGGGGCAACACCGGGGAGCTGTTTTTT. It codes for CASSKRGGNTGELFF.